This T cell receptor beta chain was captured by sequencing in a study of shared clonotypes between healthy human individuals. This clone was detected once. Its antigen is undetermined. CD8 cells regarded as naive lacked CD45RO, were positively chosen for CCR7, and omitted terminally differentiated effector memory CD45RA+ cells. Germline V gives CDR1 MGHRA, CDR2 YSYEKL. V was clipped by 3 bases and J by 2 bases; unmatched bases: 8. The CDR3 extends over 16 amino acids. Study findings and constraints: Researchers found naive subsets generally carried larger estimated richness than memory subsets.

Sequencing was performed with immunoSEQ multiplex PCR; in TCRdb, only in-frame clones are kept and a portion is missing. The data hold about 2.2 million clones, with roughly 91% observed a single time. This TCR derives from a man in his late teens or twenties in good health. Some clones in this sample may be carry-over from other donors' samples. Sequencing input: naive CD8+ T cells from PBMCs. The V and J genes are TRBV4-1 and TRBJ2-7, with TRBD2 identical over 9 bases. The CDR3 sequence: CASSQRKAGGTYEQYF. The CDR3 DNA reads as TGCGCCAGCAGCCAGAGAAAGGCGGGAGGGACCTACGAGCAGTACTTC.